This T cell receptor beta chain comes out of a study of blood T cell repertoires in COVID-19 (dated by TCRdb to 2018 to 2020). Notes on the research overall: Samples covering the acute and convalescent phases of COVID-19 were provided by collaborators in the United States, Italy and Spain. The prospective study material was composed of cDNA or gDNA derived from T cells, B-cell-depleted T cells, or PBMCs. The dataset comprised deeply sampled blood TCRbeta repertoires from subjects exposed to, actively infected with, or recovered from COVID-19. A freely available public database, intended as a resource for researchers studying the immune response to SARS-CoV-2, is where the repertoires were released. Samples were obtained from the ongoing ImmuneRACE study (first 160 participants) and from 1,254 subjects provided by 6 global collaborators. Nearly every sample came with metadata listing a de-identified subject ID, COVID-19 status, age in years and sex. Where available, HLA class I and class II types were obtained from metadata supplied by the sample provider rather than from assay-based typing.

TCRbeta CDR3 regions were amplified from genomic DNA using the immunoSEQ Assay, a bias-controlled multiplex PCR. The original methods were these. The number of nucleated cells in each sample was estimated from the amplification of reference gene primers within the assay. To quantify the absolute abundance of each unique TCRbeta CDR3 rearrangement, sequence reads were collapsed and filtered. For each sample, productive Simpson clonality was calculated as the square root of Simpson's diversity index across productive rearrangements. The table was pulled from immuneACCESS by TCRdb, which kept in-frame rearrangements only. Such tables lose some clones; where checked, under half of the loss comes from unresolved V genes, and the rest has no known cause. That table supplies the V and J calls and clone size; D and trimming were determined from the DNA. This sample gives 150,000 to 200,000 clones in total; roughly 85% of them show up just once. The ten largest clones represent around 8.2% of the sample.

The paper as a whole reports these results and caveats: Clinical and demographic metadata were provided uncurated, with the amount varying by source and participant.

Whole blood was collected in K2EDTA tubes by collaborating institutions according to the institutions' own protocols. Collaborator samples were shipped for TCRbeta analysis as frozen whole blood, isolated PBMCs, or DNA extracted from either sample type. About this clone: Which antigen it targets is not known. Per-base qualities were not stored, and no clone one base away is much larger.

Deletion took 8 bases off V and 4 bases off J, with a span of 8 bases between the germline ends. According to the germline V gene, CDR1 reads MDHEN and CDR2 reads SYDVKM. The CDR3 runs 12 amino acids, cysteine and phenylalanine included. The kept DNA is CDR3 alone, 36 bases in frame from the first base. This sequence was found in a man between 60 and 70 years old with acute or convalescent COVID-19. Sample: peripheral blood. The chain joins TRBV28 to TRBJ1-4; the D gene lacks a confident call. The CDR3 protein sequence reads: CASGGLNEKLFF. The DNA sequence is as follows: TGTGCCAGCGGAGGGCTTAATGAAAAACTGTTTTTT.